This TCR beta chain emerged from a study of vaccination effects on CD4 cells after COVID-19. Across the whole study: Post-vaccine samples followed the second dose by a median of 72 days. IL-2 at about 9.7 IU/ml and peptides at 8.5 to 10 ug/ml were added to cultured PBMC, fewer than 2.5 million per well.

A note on this clone: Its antigen remains unidentified.

CD4+ T cell isolation took place after approximately ten days of culture. Two doses of either BNT162b2 or mRNA-1273 were given to each participant. Only in-frame clones appear in the TCRdb table, and some are missing; sequencing was by immunoSEQ multiplex PCR. This sample yields fewer than 10,000 clones, of which approximately 76% are seen a single time; approximately 11% belongs to the top ten. This TCR came from a human donor who received a COVID-19 vaccine. The material was CD4+ T cells from PBMCs cultured without peptide, obtained after COVID-19 vaccination.

CDR3 nucleotide sequence: TGTGCCAGCAGTTCAGTAATGATGGACCAGCCCCAGCATTTT. Amino acids: CASSSVMMDQPQHF. The chain links TRBV6-5 to TRBJ1-5; D gene uncertain. Trimming shortened V by 4 bases and J by 7 bases, and 14 bases separated the two germline ends. Germline lookup yields CDR1 MNHEY and CDR2 SVGAGI. CDR3 length: 14 amino acids.